This TCR beta chain came from a study of blood T cell repertoires in COVID-19 (dated by TCRdb to 2019 to 2021). With respect to the entire study: The collaborator samples originated in the United States, Italy and Spain and spanned the acute and convalescent phases of COVID-19. The prospective study material was composed of cDNA or gDNA derived from T cells, B-cell-depleted T cells, or PBMCs. Subjects who had been exposed to COVID-19, were actively infected with it, or had recovered from it provided the deeply sampled blood TCRbeta repertoires that made up the dataset. The repertoires were made available in a free public database intended to serve as a resource for research on the immune response to SARS-CoV-2. Samples came from the ongoing ImmuneRACE study (first 160 participants) plus 1,254 subjects from 6 global collaborators. A de-identified subject ID, COVID-19 status, age in years and sex were almost always included in the sample metadata. HLA class I and class II types, where available, came from metadata supplied by the sample provider rather than from assay-based typing.

TCRbeta CDR3 regions were amplified from genomic DNA using the immunoSEQ Assay, a bias-controlled multiplex PCR. As for the authors' bioinformatics: The number of nucleated cells in each sample was estimated from the amplification of reference gene primers within the assay. To quantify the absolute abundance of each unique TCRbeta CDR3 rearrangement, sequence reads were collapsed and filtered. For each sample, productive Simpson clonality was calculated by taking the square root of Simpson's diversity index across productive rearrangements. TCRdb's version of the immuneACCESS table is confined to in-frame rearrangements and falls short of the full clone set. An unresolved V gene accounts for under half of the shortfall where checked; the remainder is of unknown origin. V, J and clone size were drawn from that table, and D and trimming were deduced from the DNA. This sample gives approximately 170,000 clones in total; around 81% of them show up just once. Clones ranked in the top ten supply approximately 6% of the sample.

From the cysteine through the phenylalanine, the CDR3 covers 14 amino acids. Solely the CDR3 DNA is kept, with 42 bases framed from the first base. V is trimmed back by 4 bases and J by 4 bases, and the junction contains 4 bases that no gene match accounts for. The germline V gene (reference sequence) supplies CDR1 MNHEY and CDR2 SMNVEV. The research as a whole found: How much clinical and demographic metadata was included differed by source and by participant, and the metadata was provided uncurated.

Comment on this clone: The target of this receptor is not known. No qualities accompany the bases; no much larger clone lies one base away.

In the prospective study, participants were roughly 18 to 100 years old, resided in about two dozen geographic areas of the United States, and were enrolled through a virtual design. In the prospective study, cohorts were assigned on the basis of participant-reported clinical history obtained from a screening survey and a study questionnaire. For ImmuneRACE Cohort 3, a participant was defined as recovered based on two consecutive negative NP/OP PCR tests, clearance by a healthcare professional, or resolution of symptoms. In the prospective study, whole blood, serum and a nasopharyngeal or oropharyngeal swab were collected from each participant by mobile phlebotomists. Additional blood draws and questionnaires over a 2-month period could optionally be provided by prospective study participants. Prospective study blood samples were shipped either frozen or at room temperature before DNA extraction.

Here the chain combines TRBV27 and TRBJ2-1; 7 nucleotides in the junction match TRBD1. This receptor was identified in a man in his forties who had recovered from COVID-19. Sequenced input: PBMCs or T cells enriched from blood (not recorded which). The DNA is as follows: TGTGCCAGCAGTTACCAGGGGGTATACAATGAGCAGTTCTTC. Translated, it reads CASSYQGVYNEQFF.